This entry features one T cell receptor (beta chain) sequence. What it binds is unknown. CD4+ cells of the naive, central memory, regulatory and stem cell-like memory types were sorted via CD45RO/CCR7/CD25/CD127/CD95/CD27. The data are from a study of beta chain features in type 1 diabetes. Study in general: Investigators examined roughly 99,000,000 sorted cells across all samples.

Expressed TCRB transcripts were sequenced after all isolated RNA was converted to cDNA. Clones were read by immunoSEQ multiplex PCR, and TCRdb kept only the in-frame ones, dropping some. The table has about 660,000 clones, more than 12% seen once. Whole-study results and caveats: Shorter TCRB CDR3s, moderately but significantly so, marked every one of the four CD4+ subsets in Type 1 diabetes patients. A greater similarity of naive, central memory and Treg TCRB repertoires was seen among patients than among healthy donors. There were fewer insertions and more deletions at the VDJ junctions of type 1 diabetes patients.

Per the germline V gene, CDR1 is GTSNPN and CDR2 is SVGIG (reference sequence). Trimming cost V 1 base and J 3 bases, with 13 bases left between them. The CDR3 is 15 residues long. This TCR came from a young man with type 1 diabetes. The sequenced material came from naive CD4+ T cells from blood. V gene TRBV30 combines with J gene TRBJ2-1, with a possible D match to TRBD1 (6 bases). This CDR3 is CAWSGTVGYYNEQFF. In DNA form, the CDR3 reads TGTGCCTGGAGTGGGACAGTGGGATACTACAATGAGCAGTTCTTC.